These T cell receptor beta chains were read from a single sample in a study of T-cell memory formation after mild COVID-19. TCRdb reprocessed the 5' RACE reads with MiXCR, giving one entry per CDR3 protein. Of more than 450,000 distinct CDR3 sequences listed, roughly 18% are singletons. The sample consisted of PBMCs or a T cell subset sorted from them (not recorded which). The receptors derive from an adult woman who had mild COVID-19 (a few samples of this study predate the infection). Cell type and time point are not known. The CDR3 runs from the conserved cysteine through the conserved F or W. The D gene is left open where the match is weak. The size of a clone is reported for some rows only, either as once, few or many, or as a class for expanded clones.

>NA|TRBJ1-1|NA|16|TRBV6-5
TGTGCCAGCAGTTACTCCGTCCAGCGTTTGAACACTGAAGCTTTCTTT
CASSYSVQRLNTEAFF
>NA|TRBJ1-1|few|14|TRBV5-1
TGCGCCAGCAGCTTGAGTGGGGTGAACACTGAAGCTTTCTTT
CASSLSGVNTEAFF
>NA|TRBJ2-2|NA|15|TRBV7-8
TGTGCCAGCAGCTTAAAGGCCATTCCCGTCGGGGAGCTGTTTTTT
CASSLKAIPVGELFF
>TRBD1|TRBJ1-1|few|13|TRBV6-5
TGTGCCAGCAGTTACCGACAGGGTTCCGAAGCTTTCTTT
CASSYRQGSEAFF
>TRBD1|TRBJ2-7|NA|13|TRBV25-1
TGTGCCAGCAGTAGTCAGGGGGCCATACGGCAGTACTTC
CASSSQGAIRQYF
>NA|TRBJ2-2|NA|16|TRBV24-1
TGTGCCACCAGTGATTGGCAGGGGATGAACGCCGGGGAGCTGTTTTTT
CATSDWQGMNAGELFF
>NA|TRBJ2-7|few|14|TRBV25-1
TGTGCCAGCAGTGGGCCAGGGTTGACCTACGAGCAGTACTTC
CASSGPGLTYEQYF
>NA|TRBJ2-3|few|15|TRBV11-3
TGTGCCAGCAGCTTAGCCGGAAGAACGGTAGATACGCAGTATTTT
CASSLAGRTVDTQYF
>TRBD2|TRBJ2-1|NA|16|TRBV7-9
TGTGCCAGCAGCTTCTTAAAACTAGCGGGAGGGAATGAGCAGTTCTTC
CASSFLKLAGGNEQFF
>TRBD1|TRBJ2-7|few|15|TRBV27
TGTGCCAGCAGTAGACCCGGGACAGGGGGTAACGAGCAGTACTTC
CASSRPGTGGNEQYF
>NA|TRBJ1-1|few|12|TRBV7-2
TGTGCCAGCAGCTTAGCGCGGAGGGGCGCTTTCTTT
CASSLARRGAFF
>NA|TRBJ2-1|NA|16|TRBV5-1
TGCGCCAGCAGCTTGGCCCCCTCTAGCTGCTACAATGAGCAGTTCTTC
CASSLAPSSCYNEQFF
>NA|TRBJ2-2|NA|13|TRBV5-6
TGTGCCAGCAGCCACGCGAACACCGGGGAGCTGTTTTTT
CASSHANTGELFF
>TRBD2|TRBJ2-7|many|15|TRBV5-1
TGCGCCAGCAGCTGGGGACTAGCAGAATACTACGAGCAGTACTTC
CASSWGLAEYYEQYF
>NA|TRBJ2-3|NA|13|TRBV10-2
TGCGCCAGCAGCTCCGGGGACGGGGATACGCAGTATTTT
CASSSGDGDTQYF
>NA|TRBJ1-1|NA|15|TRBV5-1
TGCGCCAGCAGCTTGTTCGAGGGACCGAACACTGAAGCTTTCTTT
CASSLFEGPNTEAFF
>NA|TRBJ2-1|NA|14|TRBV11-2
TGTGCCAGCAGCTCTGGATTAGGGGGCAATGAGCAGTTCTTC
CASSSGLGGNEQFF
>NA|TRBJ1-1|NA|15|TRBV4-1
TGCGCCAGCAGCCAAGTCTTGGCAGGAATCACTGAAGCTTTCTTT
CASSQVLAGITEAFF
>TRBD2|TRBJ2-7|few|16|TRBV27
TGTGCCAGCAGTTTATCCCCCGGGACTAGCGCGTACGAGCAGTACTTC
CASSLSPGTSAYEQYF
>TRBD1|TRBJ2-3|many|14|TRBV20-1
TGCAGTGCTAGAGATGGACAGGGGGCTGATACGCAGTATTTT
CSARDGQGADTQYF
>TRBD2|TRBJ2-3|NA|13|TRBV30
TGTGCCTGGGGAGCGGGAGGTCCAGATACGCAGTATTTT
CAWGAGGPDTQYF
>NA|TRBJ1-4|few|14|TRBV6-5
TGTGCCAGCCGGACGGAAAAGAGAGGGGAAAAACTGTTTTTT
CASRTEKRGEKLFF
>NA|TRBJ1-2|NA|11|TRBV29-1
TGCAGCGTTAAAGGGACTGATGGCTACACCTTC
CSVKGTDGYTF
>NA|TRBJ1-5|NA|13|TRBV24-1
TGTGCCACCAGTGCTGCAGGGAATCAGCCCCAGCATTTT
CATSAAGNQPQHF
>NA|TRBJ2-7|NA|12|TRBV19
TGTGCCAGTAGTCCGGGGGTACACGAGCAGTACTTC
CASSPGVHEQYF
>NA|TRBJ2-5|few|16|TRBV12-3/TRBV12-4
TGTGCCAGCAGTTGGGGGTGGAGGACTTACCAAGAGACCCAGTACTTC
CASSWGWRTYQETQYF
>TRBD1|TRBJ1-1|few|14|TRBV29-1
TGCAGCGCCCGACAGGGCGGCCAGGGCACTGAAGCTTTCTTT
CSARQGGQGTEAFF
>NA|TRBJ2-1|NA|15|TRBV14
TGTGCCAGCAGCCAAGTCGGGGGCCGCCTTGTACGGCAGTTCTTC
CASSQVGGRLVRQFF
>NA|TRBJ2-3|NA|17|TRBV7-3
TGTGCCAGCAGCTTAAGCCCCGGCCAGCCGAGCACAGATACGCAGTATTTT
CASSLSPGQPSTDTQYF
>TRBD2|TRBJ2-7|few|18|TRBV5-1
TGCGCCAGCAGCCGCTCGGGGACTAGCGGGGGGCCGCCCTACGAGCAGTACTTC
CASSRSGTSGGPPYEQYF
>TRBD1|TRBJ2-7|few|15|TRBV6-5
TGTGCCAGCAGCCCGGGACAGGGTTCGCCCGACGAGCAGTACTTC
CASSPGQGSPDEQYF
>NA|TRBJ1-2|NA|13|TRBV6-1
TGTGCCAGCACCGACGGGACATACTATGGCTACACCTTC
CASTDGTYYGYTF
>TRBD2|TRBJ2-1|once|14|TRBV29-1
TGCAGCGTGACTAGCGCGACTTCTTACAATGAGCAGTTCTTC
CSVTSATSYNEQFF
>TRBD1|TRBJ2-7|few|16|TRBV3-1
TGTGCCAGCAGCCAAGTTCCAGGGGGCGCATCCTACGAGCAGTACTTC
CASSQVPGGASYEQYF
>NA|TRBJ2-3|few|16|TRBV5-6
TGTGCCAGCTCTCTTGGATCGGGGTATGGCACAGATACGCAGTATTTT
CASSLGSGYGTDTQYF
>NA|TRBJ1-1|NA|13|TRBV4-1
TGCGCCAGCAGCCAAGACGGAAGGGATACAGCTTTCTTT
CASSQDGRDTAFF
>NA|TRBJ2-7|NA|15|TRBV6-5
TGTGCCAGCAGTTACTCGATGGCGACATCCTACGAGCAGTACTTC
CASSYSMATSYEQYF
>NA|TRBJ2-3|NA|16|TRBV24-1
TGTGCCACCAGTGCAGGGGTGGCGGGCCGCACAGATACGCAGTATTTT
CATSAGVAGRTDTQYF
>TRBD2|TRBJ2-1|few|15|TRBV7-2
TGTGCCAGCAGCACCGGGACTAGCGGTTGGCGTGAGCAGTTCTTC
CASSTGTSGWREQFF
>TRBD2|TRBJ2-3|few|15|TRBV20-1
TGCAGTGCGAGACTAGCGGGAGGGCCAGCAGATACGCAGTATTTT
CSARLAGGPADTQYF
>TRBD1|TRBJ2-2|NA|13|TRBV20-1
TGCAGTGGACAGGGGGAGAACACCGGGGAGCTGTTTTTT
CSGQGENTGELFF
>TRBD1|TRBJ2-1|NA|15|TRBV20-1
TGCAGTGCTAGAGATCCGGGACAGGGCCTGCGGGAGCAGTTCTTC
CSARDPGQGLREQFF
>NA|TRBJ1-6|NA|13|TRBV30
TGTGCCTGGAGTGTACAGACCAATTCACCCCTCCACTTT
CAWSVQTNSPLHF
>NA|TRBJ2-7|few|15|TRBV14
TGTGCCAGCAGCCAAGATCTCCGACCCGAAGACGAGCAGTACTTC
CASSQDLRPEDEQYF
>TRBD2|TRBJ2-7|NA|15|TRBV4-1
TGCGCCAGCAGCCAAGAACTAGCGGGGTCCTACGAGCAGTACTTC
CASSQELAGSYEQYF